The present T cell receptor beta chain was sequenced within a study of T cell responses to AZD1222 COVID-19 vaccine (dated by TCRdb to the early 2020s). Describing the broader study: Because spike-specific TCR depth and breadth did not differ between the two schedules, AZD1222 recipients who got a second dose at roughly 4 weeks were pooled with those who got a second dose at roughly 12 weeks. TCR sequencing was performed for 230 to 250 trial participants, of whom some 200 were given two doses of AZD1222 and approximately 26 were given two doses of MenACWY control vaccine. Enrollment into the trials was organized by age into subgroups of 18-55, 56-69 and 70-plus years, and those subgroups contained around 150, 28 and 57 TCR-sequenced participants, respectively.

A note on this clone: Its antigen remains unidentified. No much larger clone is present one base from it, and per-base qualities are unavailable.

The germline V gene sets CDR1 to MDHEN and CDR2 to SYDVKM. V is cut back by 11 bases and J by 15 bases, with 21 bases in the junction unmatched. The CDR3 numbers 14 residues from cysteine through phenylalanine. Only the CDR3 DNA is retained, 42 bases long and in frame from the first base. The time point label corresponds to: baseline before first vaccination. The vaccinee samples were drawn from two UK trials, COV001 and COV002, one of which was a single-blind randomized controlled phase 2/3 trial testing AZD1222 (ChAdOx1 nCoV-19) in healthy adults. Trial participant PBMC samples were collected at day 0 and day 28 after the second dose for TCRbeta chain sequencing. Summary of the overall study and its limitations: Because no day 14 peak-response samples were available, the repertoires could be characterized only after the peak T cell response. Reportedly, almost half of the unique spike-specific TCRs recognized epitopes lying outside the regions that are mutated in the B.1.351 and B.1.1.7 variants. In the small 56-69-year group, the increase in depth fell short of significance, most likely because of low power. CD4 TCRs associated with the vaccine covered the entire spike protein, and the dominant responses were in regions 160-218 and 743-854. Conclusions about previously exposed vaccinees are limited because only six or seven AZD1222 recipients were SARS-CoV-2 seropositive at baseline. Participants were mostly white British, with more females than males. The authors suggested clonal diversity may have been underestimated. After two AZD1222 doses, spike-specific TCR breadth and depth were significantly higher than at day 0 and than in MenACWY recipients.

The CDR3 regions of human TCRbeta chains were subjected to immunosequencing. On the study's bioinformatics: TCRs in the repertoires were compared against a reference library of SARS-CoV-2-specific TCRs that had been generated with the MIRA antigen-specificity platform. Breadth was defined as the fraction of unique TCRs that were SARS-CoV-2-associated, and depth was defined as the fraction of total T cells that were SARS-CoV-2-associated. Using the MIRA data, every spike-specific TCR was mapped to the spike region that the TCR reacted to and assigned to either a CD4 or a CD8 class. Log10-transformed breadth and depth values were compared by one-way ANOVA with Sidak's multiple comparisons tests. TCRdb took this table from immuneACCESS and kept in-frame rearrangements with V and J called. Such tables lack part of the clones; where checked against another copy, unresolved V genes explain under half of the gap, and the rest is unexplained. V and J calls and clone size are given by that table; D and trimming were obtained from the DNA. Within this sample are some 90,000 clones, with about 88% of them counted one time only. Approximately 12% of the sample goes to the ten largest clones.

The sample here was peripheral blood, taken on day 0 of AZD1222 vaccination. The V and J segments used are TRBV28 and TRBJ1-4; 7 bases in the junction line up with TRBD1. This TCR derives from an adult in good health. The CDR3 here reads CASLSSGPGGLVFF. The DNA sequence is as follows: TGTGCCTCACTCTCTTCGGGCCCAGGGGGGTTAGTGTTTTTT. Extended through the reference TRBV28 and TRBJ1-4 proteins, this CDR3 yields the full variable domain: DVKVTQSSRYLVKRTGEKVFLECVQDMDHENMFWYRQDPGLGLRLIYFSYDVKMKEKGDIPEGYSVSREKKERFSLILESASTNQTSMYLCASLSSGPGGLVFFGSGTQLSVL.